This TCR beta chain was identified during a study of cytomegalovirus exposure and HLA in healthy donors. Looking at the study overall: It was reported in a later analysis that the 120 validation repertoires used the same platform as the roughly 700 first-cohort repertoires. The study, taken as a whole, reports: A few chains tied to CMV proved CMV antigen-specific in vitro.

This CDR3 region has 12 residues. Germline assignment: CDR1 SQVTM and CDR2 ANQGSEA. V was clipped by 2 bases and J by 5 bases; unmatched bases: 2. Of note for this clone: The antigen is unknown.

Clones were read by immunoSEQ multiplex PCR, and TCRdb kept only the in-frame ones, dropping some. The profile covers 65,000 or so clones, with 92% appearing a single time and about 1.2% taken by the ten largest. The sequence came from a woman younger than 35 in good health and CMV-seronegative. Source material: PBMCs. V is TRBV29-1 and J is TRBJ1-1; 7 bases match TRBD1. For the CDR3, the DNA is TGCAGCGTTGAAAGGGGGCTGACTGAAGCTTTCTTT. Amino acids: CSVERGLTEAFF.